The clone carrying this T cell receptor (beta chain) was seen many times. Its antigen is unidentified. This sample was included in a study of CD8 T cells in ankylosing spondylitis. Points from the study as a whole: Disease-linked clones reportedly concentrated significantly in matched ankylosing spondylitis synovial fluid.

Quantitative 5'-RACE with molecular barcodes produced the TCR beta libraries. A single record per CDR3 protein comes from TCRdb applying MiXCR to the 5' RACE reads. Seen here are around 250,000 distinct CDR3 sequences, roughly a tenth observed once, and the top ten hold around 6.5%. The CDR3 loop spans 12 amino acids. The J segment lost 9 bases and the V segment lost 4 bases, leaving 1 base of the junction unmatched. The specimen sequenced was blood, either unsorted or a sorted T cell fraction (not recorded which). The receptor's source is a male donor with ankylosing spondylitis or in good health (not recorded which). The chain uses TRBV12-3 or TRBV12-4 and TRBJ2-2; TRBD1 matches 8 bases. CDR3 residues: CASSSGGRELFF. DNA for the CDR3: TGTGCCAGCAGTTCAGGGGGCCGGGAGCTGTTTTTT.